The next 17 T cell receptor beta chains were all read from a single sample in a study of blood T cells in healthy people across ages. The second PCR ran about 6 to 11 cycles with a sample-barcoded 5' primer and J-beta primers. TCRdb re-analysed the 5' RACE reads in MiXCR, keeping a single row per CDR3 protein. In the table there are under 800,000 distinct CDR3 sequences, 35% to 45% of which are singletons. The specimen sequenced was blood. These receptors all stem from a woman aged 60-70 years in good health.

V gene TRBV20-1 combines with J gene TRBJ1-6, with unresolved D. The length of the CDR3 is 14 residues. The germline V and J ends were trimmed by 0 bases and 7 bases, with 10 bases remaining between them. CDR1 is DFQATT and CDR2 is SNEGSKA in the germline V gene (reference sequence). DNA of the CDR3: TGCAGTGCTAGAGAAGGGCAGCTCAATTCACCCCTCCACTTT. It is translated as CSAREGQLNSPLHF.

As regards this clonotype: This may stem from a read error, because a much larger clone lies one nucleotide away. The CDR3 reads CASRTSGNEQFF. The CDR3 coding sequence is TGTGCCAGCAGAACTAGCGGCAATGAGCAGTTCTTC. The chain combines TRBV2 with TRBJ2-1, with TRBD2 matching over 8 bases. Trimming took 6 bases from V and 6 from J; bases not matched to a gene: 1. Germline values: CDR1 SNHLY, CDR2 FYNNEI. The CDR3 is 12 amino acids.

About this clonotype: A much larger clone differs by one base, so this may be a read error. This chain uses TRBV10-3 with TRBJ2-5, with 8 positions matching TRBD2. Germline values: CDR1 ENHRY, CDR2 SYGVKD. V shed 6 bases, J shed 11 bases, and the junction held 8 bases outside the gene matches. The CDR3 runs to 12 residues. The CDR3 loop is CAIRGLVTEQYF. The CDR3 DNA is TGTGCCATCAGGGGACTAGTCACTGAGCAGTACTTC.

The rearrangement joins TRBV10-3 to TRBJ2-7; 13 nucleotides align to TRBD2. After removal of 10 bases from V and 6 bases from J, the junction contained 15 bases not matched to a gene. This CDR3 is built from 16 residues. The germline CDR1 and CDR2 sequences are ENHRY and SYGVKD. The CDR3 coding sequence is TGTGCCACCGCAACCTCCGCCGGGACTAGCGGGACCGAGCAGTACTTC. Amino acids: CATATSAGTSGTEQYF.

In this sample, this clonotype turned up a few times. This chain links TRBV21-1 with TRBJ2-3; the table's D gene call, TRBD2, was not cross checked with the DNA. TRBV21-1 is labeled a pseudogene. There are 15 residues in the CDR3. The CDR3 here is CASSRLREGLYTQYF. As DNA, the CDR3 is TGTGCCAGCAGCAGATTGCGGGAGGGCCTTTATACGCAGTATTTT.

This clonotype came up a few times. The chain has TRBV7-3 and TRBJ1-3; possibly TRBD1 for D (5 bases). From germline, CDR1 is SGHTA and CDR2 FQGTGA. The V gene lost 5 bases and the J gene lost 7 bases, with 12 bases spanning the gap. This CDR3 has 13 amino acids. CDR3 coding DNA: TGTGCCAGCAGCCTCGACAGCAGGAACACCATATATTTT. Translating gives CASSLDSRNTIYF.

V is TRBV7-2 and J is TRBJ2-3, with D unclear. Germline V gives CDR1 SGHTA, CDR2 FQGNSA. The V end was cut by 4 bases, the J end by 9 bases, with 14 bases between. The CDR3 length is 13 residues. The CDR3 region has the DNA TGTGCCAGCAGCTCCGGCTCCAAGGGAACGCAGTATTTT. Amino acids: CASSSGSKGTQYF.

The chain combines TRBV7-9 with TRBJ1-1; the D gene is possibly TRBD1 (6 bases). CDR3 size: 18 residues. Germline loops: CDR1 SEHNR, CDR2 FQNEAQ (reference sequence). The germline V and J ends were trimmed by 3 bases and 1 base, with 21 bases remaining between them. This CDR3 reads CASSFQGQPLRPNTEAFF. The CDR3 DNA reads TGTGCCAGCAGCTTTCAAGGACAGCCGTTGCGTCCGAACACTGAAGCTTTCTTT.

The chain couples TRBV12-3 or TRBV12-4 to TRBJ1-2; D may be TRBD1 (5 bases). Trimming pared 1 base from V and 5 bases from J, leaving 5 bases between. This CDR3 comprises 12 residues. The CDR3 is CASSLGQYGYTF. In DNA form, the CDR3 reads TGTGCCAGCAGTTTAGGACAGTATGGCTACACCTTC.

The CDR3 protein is CASTRGDLKQFF. For the CDR3, the DNA is TGTGCTTCAACCCGGGGGGACCTGAAGCAGTTCTTC. This chain connects TRBV6-2 or TRBV6-3 to TRBJ2-1; 7 bases are shared with TRBD2. Germline values: CDR1 MNHEY, CDR2 SVGEGT. CDR3 size: 12 residues.

The chain combines TRBV6-5 with TRBJ2-7; D is unresolved. Trimming cost V 0 bases and J 2 bases, with 11 bases left between them. Germline V CDR1 and CDR2: MNHEY, SVGAGI. The CDR3 contains 15 residues. The CDR3 region has the DNA TGTGCCAGCAGTTACTCTAGTAAGCCTCCCTACGAGCAGTACTTC. It encodes CASSYSSKPPYEQYF.

This clonotype showed up just a few times. This chain joins TRBV20-1 and TRBJ2-7; TRBD1 matches 8 bases. Germline loops: CDR1 DFQATT, CDR2 SNEGSKA (reference sequence). CDR3 length equals 12 residues. This CDR3 reads CSGGQGTYEQYF. The DNA of the CDR3 is TGCAGCGGCGGACAGGGCACCTACGAGCAGTACTTC.

The chain uses TRBV27 and TRBJ2-7; D is possibly TRBD2 (6 bases). Looked up from germline, CDR1 is MNHEY and CDR2 is SMNVEV (reference sequence). V lost 4 bases and J lost 7, with 20 bases in between. The CDR3 is made up of 15 amino acids. CDR3 sequence reads: CASSSRDSPTGEQYF. The CDR3 DNA reads as TGTGCCAGCAGTTCCCGGGACTCTCCGACGGGGGAGCAGTACTTC.

V gene TRBV24-1 combines with J gene TRBJ2-1; D may be TRBD1 or TRBD2 (5 bases each). In germline, CDR1 is KGHDR, CDR2 SFDVKD. Trimming pared 3 bases from V and 6 bases from J, leaving 20 bases between. The CDR3 spans 17 residues. CDR3 region: CATSDLPSGTETNEQFF. In DNA, the CDR3 is TGTGCCACCAGTGATCTTCCCTCAGGGACCGAAACCAATGAGCAGTTCTTC.

There are many counts of this clonotype. The chain has TRBV9 and TRBJ1-2; no firm D call. Trimming pared 0 bases from V and 5 bases from J, leaving 5 bases between. There are 12 residues in the CDR3. CDR1 is SGDLS and CDR2 is YYNGEE in the germline V gene. The CDR3 nucleotides read TGTGCCAGCAGCGTAGAAGGATATGGCTACACCTTC. Residues: CASSVEGYGYTF. Using reference TRBV9 and TRBJ1-2 for the parts outside the CDR3, the full variable domain is DSGVTQTPKHLITATGQRVTLRCSPRSGDLSVYWYQQSLDQGLQFLIQYYNGEERAKGNILERFSAQQFPDLHSELNLSSLELGDSALYFCASSVEGYGYTFGSGTRLTVV.

In its sample, this clonotype was seen a few times. The chain joins TRBV3-1 to TRBJ2-3, with 10 bases matching TRBD2. The CDR3 sequence is 17 residues long. The germline gives CDR1 LGHDT, CDR2 YNNKEL (reference sequence). V lost 4 bases to trimming and J lost 2 bases; unmatched junction nucleotides: 9. This CDR3 is CASSLLVLAGDTDTQYF. CDR3 sequence (DNA): TGTGCCAGCAGCCTTCTAGTGCTAGCGGGAGACACAGATACGCAGTATTTT.

J is TRBJ1-1 and V is TRBV29-1; possibly TRBD1 for D (5 bases). Germline CDR1 SQVTM, CDR2 ANQGSEA. The CDR3 is 12 amino acids. V was shortened by 2 bases and J by 3 bases, with 7 bases between the two germline ends. CDR3 nucleotide sequence: TGCAGCGTTGAACGGGGGGACACTGAAGCTTTCTTT. It codes for CSVERGDTEAFF.